This T cell receptor beta chain was captured in a study of blood T cell repertoires in COVID-19. Study summary: There were acute and convalescent COVID-19 samples, and they came from the United States, Italy and Spain. PBMCs, B-cell-depleted T cells, or T cells were the source of the cDNA or gDNA that made up the material.

In the original processing: Reference gene primers were amplified, and this amplification served to estimate nucleated cell counts. Libraries were prepared by immunoSEQ multiplex PCR; TCRdb keeps only in-frame clonotypes and omits some of them. That table is the source of V, J and clone size, and D and trimming were worked out from the DNA. Counted here are 380,000 or so clones, more than 65% occurring once; the ten biggest clones make up around 1%. From germline, CDR1 is SGHRS and CDR2 YFSETQ. CDR3 length: 17 residues. The ends lost 0 bases at V and 1 base at J; junction bases unmatched: 5. The specimen sequenced was peripheral blood. The chain joins TRBV5-1 to TRBJ1-4; TRBD1 matches at 8 bases. This clonotype was obtained from a human donor with acute or convalescent COVID-19. The donor label of this sample is uncertain. CDR3 residues: CASSLGTGLKTNEKLFF. The CDR3 DNA reads TGCGCCAGCAGCTTGGGGACAGGGCTGAAAACTAATGAAAAACTGTTTTTT.